These T cell receptor beta chains were read from a single sample in a study of blood T cell repertoires in COVID-19. Generated by immunoSEQ multiplex PCR, the TCRdb table keeps only in-frame clones and is missing some. The sample contains under 400,000 clones, over 75% of which appear only once. Sequencing was done on a sample of PBMCs or T cells enriched from blood (not recorded which). The receptors stem from a man aged 40-49 years in a cohort exposed to, infected with or recovered from COVID-19 (not recorded which). Both conserved end residues are part of each CDR3. The D gene is left open where the match is weak. Size tells how often a clone was seen (once, few, many) or the class of an expanded clone, and some rows leave it out.

TRBV9	-	TRBJ2-7	-	CASSPRGRDISSYEQYF	TGTGCCAGCAGCCCAAGGGGGCGGGATATTTCCTCCTACGAGCAGTACTTC
TRBV6-1	-	TRBJ2-7	-	CASSEAGYEQYF	TGTGCCAGCAGTGAAGCCGGCTACGAGCAGTACTTC
TRBV6-1	-	TRBJ2-7	-	CASSEIQGGTGEQYF	TGTGCCAGCAGTGAAATACAGGGTGGAACCGGCGAGCAGTACTTC
TRBV7-9	-	TRBJ1-1	TRBD1	CASSSGTGGTEAFF	TGTGCCAGCAGCTCCGGGACAGGGGGGACTGAAGCTTTCTTT
TRBV5-1	-	TRBJ2-7	TRBD2	CASSLELAGAYEQYF	TGCGCCAGCAGCTTAGAACTAGCGGGAGCCTACGAGCAGTACTTC
TRBV5-4	-	TRBJ2-7	-	CASSLDRDSFREQYF	TGTGCCAGCAGCTTGGACCGGGATTCCTTTCGCGAGCAGTACTTC
TRBV12-5	-	TRBJ2-3	-	CASGLVRLRASSTDTQYF	TGTGCTAGTGGTTTGGTACGGTTGAGGGCCTCTAGCACAGATACGCAGTATTTT
TRBV3-1/TRBV3-2	-	TRBJ1-1	-	CASSQLSNTEAFF	TGTGCCAGCAGCCAACTTTCCAACACTGAAGCTTTCTTT
TRBV5-4	-	TRBJ1-4	-	CASSRGWGGEKLFF	TGTGCCAGCAGCAGGGGATGGGGTGGTGAAAAACTGTTTTTT
TRBV21-1	-	TRBJ2-1	-	CASPGGPGVSEQFF	TGTGCCAGTCCGGGAGGGCCCGGGGTTAGTGAGCAGTTCTTC
TRBV11-2	-	TRBJ1-5	-	CASSILADSNQPQHF	TGTGCCAGCAGCATACTTGCGGATAGCAATCAGCCCCAGCATTTT
TRBV18	-	TRBJ1-2	-	CASSPETDHGYTF	TGTGCCAGCTCACCAGAGACAGACCATGGCTACACCTTC
TRBV7-3	-	TRBJ2-7	-	CASSLAPREIHEQYF	TGTGCCAGCAGCTTAGCACCGCGGGAAATCCACGAGCAGTACTTC
TRBV20-1	-	TRBJ1-1	-	CSARPTTEAFF	TGCAGTGCTAGACCGACAACTGAAGCTTTCTTT
TRBV27	-	TRBJ2-7	TRBD2	CASSLSPAGGPWQYF	TGTGCCAGCAGTTTATCCCCAGCGGGAGGGCCGTGGCAGTACTTC
TRBV29-1	-	TRBJ2-3	-	CSVESGTDTQYF	TGCAGCGTTGAGAGCGGCACAGATACGCAGTATTTT
TRBV18	-	TRBJ1-2	TRBD1	CASSPPGRQGSYGYTF	TGTGCCAGCTCACCACCGGGGCGACAGGGGTCCTATGGCTACACCTTC
TRBV3-1/TRBV3-2	-	TRBJ2-3	-	CASSQRVSSVDTQYF	TGTGCCAGCAGCCAACGGGTATCTAGCGTAGATACGCAGTATTTT
TRBV6-5	-	TRBJ2-7	TRBD2	CASSYSSTSGPYEQYF	TGTGCCAGCAGTTACTCTTCGACTAGCGGTCCCTACGAGCAGTACTTC
TRBV28	once	TRBJ1-2	-	CASSLSRVGDANYGYTF	TGTGCCAGCAGTTTATCGAGGGTGGGCGATGCTAACTATGGCTACACCTTC
TRBV2	-	TRBJ2-3	-	CASSEDSRDTQYF	TGTGCCAGCAGTGAAGACAGTAGGGATACGCAGTATTTT
TRBV4-2	-	TRBJ2-5	TRBD1	CASSQGQQQETQYF	TGTGCCAGCAGCCAGGGACAGCAGCAAGAGACCCAGTACTTC
TRBV5-1	-	TRBJ2-5	TRBD1	CASSLNTGEETQYF	TGCGCCAGCAGCTTGAACACAGGGGAAGAGACCCAGTACTTC
TRBV27	-	TRBJ1-1	-	CASSSQRGREAFF	TGTGCCAGCAGTTCCCAGCGGGGACGGGAAGCTTTCTTT
TRBV3-1/TRBV3-2	once	TRBJ2-2	-	CASSLRGVDTGELFF	TGTGCCAGCAGCTTACGGGGAGTTGACACCGGGGAGCTGTTTTTT
TRBV28	few	TRBJ1-1	TRBD1	CASTADRGRGNTEAFF	TGTGCCAGCACCGCAGACAGGGGAAGGGGGAACACTGAAGCTTTCTTT
TRBV28	-	TRBJ1-4	-	CASRRSRHEKLFF	TGTGCCAGCAGAAGATCCAGACACGAAAAACTGTTTTTT